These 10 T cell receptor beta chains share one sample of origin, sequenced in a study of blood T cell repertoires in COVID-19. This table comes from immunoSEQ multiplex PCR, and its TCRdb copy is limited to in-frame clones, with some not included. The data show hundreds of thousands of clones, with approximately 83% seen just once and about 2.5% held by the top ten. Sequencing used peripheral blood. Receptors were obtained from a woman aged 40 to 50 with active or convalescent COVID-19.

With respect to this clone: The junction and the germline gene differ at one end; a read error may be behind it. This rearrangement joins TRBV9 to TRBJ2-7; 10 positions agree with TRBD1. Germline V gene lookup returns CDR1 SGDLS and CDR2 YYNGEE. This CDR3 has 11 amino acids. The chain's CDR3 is CASSGDRGPVF. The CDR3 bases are TGTGCCAGCAGCGGCGACAGGGGGCCCGTCTTC.

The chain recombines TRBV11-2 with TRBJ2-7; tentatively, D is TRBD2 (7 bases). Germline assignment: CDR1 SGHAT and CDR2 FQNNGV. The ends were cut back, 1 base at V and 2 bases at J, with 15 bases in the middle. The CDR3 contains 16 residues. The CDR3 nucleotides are TGTGCCAGCAGCTTAGGCGTGGCGGGGGCAGCCTACGAGCAGTACTTC. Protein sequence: CASSLGVAGAAYEQYF.

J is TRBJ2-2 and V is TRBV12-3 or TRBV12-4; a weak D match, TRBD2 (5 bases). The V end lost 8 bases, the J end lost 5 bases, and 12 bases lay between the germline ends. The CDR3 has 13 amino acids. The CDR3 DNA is TGTGCCAGCCAAGGGAGTAGTACCGGGGAGCTGTTTTTT. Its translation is CASQGSSTGELFF.

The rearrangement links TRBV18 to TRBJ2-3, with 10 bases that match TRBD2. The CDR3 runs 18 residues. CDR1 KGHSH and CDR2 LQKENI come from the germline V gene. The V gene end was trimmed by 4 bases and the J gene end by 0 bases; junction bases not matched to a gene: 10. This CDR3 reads CASSRLISGGRSTDTQYF. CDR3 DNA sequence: TGTGCCAGCTCACGGCTTATTAGCGGGGGGCGGAGCACAGATACGCAGTATTTT.

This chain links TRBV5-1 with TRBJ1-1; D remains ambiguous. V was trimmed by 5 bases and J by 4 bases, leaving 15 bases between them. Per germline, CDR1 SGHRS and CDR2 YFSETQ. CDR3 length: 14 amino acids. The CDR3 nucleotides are TGCGCCAGCAGTACAGCGGCCCGCAGCACTGAAGCTTTCTTT. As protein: CASSTAARSTEAFF.

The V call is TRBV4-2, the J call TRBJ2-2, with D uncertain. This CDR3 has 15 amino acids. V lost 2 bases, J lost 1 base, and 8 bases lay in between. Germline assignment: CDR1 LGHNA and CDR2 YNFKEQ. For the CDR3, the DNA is TGTGCCAGCAGCCAAATGTCCGGGAACACCGGGGAGCTGTTTTTT. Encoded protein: CASSQMSGNTGELFF.

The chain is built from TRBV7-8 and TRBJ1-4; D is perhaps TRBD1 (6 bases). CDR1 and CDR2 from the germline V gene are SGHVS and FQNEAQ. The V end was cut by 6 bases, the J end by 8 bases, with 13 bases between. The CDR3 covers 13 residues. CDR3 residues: CASSSTGWEKLFF. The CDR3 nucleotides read TGTGCCAGCAGTTCGACAGGCTGGGAAAAACTGTTTTTT.

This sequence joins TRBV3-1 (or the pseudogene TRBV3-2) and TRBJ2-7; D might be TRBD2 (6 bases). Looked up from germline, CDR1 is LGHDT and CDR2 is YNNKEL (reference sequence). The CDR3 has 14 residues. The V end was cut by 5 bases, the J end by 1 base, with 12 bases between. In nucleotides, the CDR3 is TGTGCCAGCAGCTCCGGGACTGATTCCTACGAGCAGTACTTC. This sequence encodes CASSSGTDSYEQYF.

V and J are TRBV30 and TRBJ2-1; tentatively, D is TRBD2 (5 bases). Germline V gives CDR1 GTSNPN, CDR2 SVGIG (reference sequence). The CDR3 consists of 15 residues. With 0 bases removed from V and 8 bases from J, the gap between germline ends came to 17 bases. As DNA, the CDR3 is TGTGCCTGGAGTGTACCGCTTATAGCGTGGTATGAGCAGTTCTTC. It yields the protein CAWSVPLIAWYEQFF.

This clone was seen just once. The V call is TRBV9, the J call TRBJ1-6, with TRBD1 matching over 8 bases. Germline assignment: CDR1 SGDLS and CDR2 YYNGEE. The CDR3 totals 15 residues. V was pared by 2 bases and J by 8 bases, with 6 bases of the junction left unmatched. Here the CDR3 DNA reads TGTGCCAGCAGCGTTCGGGGACAGGCAGATTCACCCCTCCACTTT. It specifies CASSVRGQADSPLHF.